This T cell receptor beta chain comes out of a study of T cell responses to AZD1222 COVID-19 vaccine. Findings and limits, study-wide: Spike-specific TCR breadth and depth grew following two AZD1222 doses.

Germline CDR1 and CDR2: SEHNR and FQNEAQ (reference sequence). V shed 3 bases, J shed 2 bases, and the junction held 11 bases outside the gene matches. The CDR3 runs to 18 residues. Method: immunoSEQ multiplex PCR; TCRdb's copy keeps in-frame clones and lacks some. Among around 100,000 clones listed, around 87% were seen once. A note on this clone: Its antigen is undetermined.

The rearrangement links TRBV7-9 to TRBJ2-3; 10 bases match TRBD1. Sequences were derived from peripheral blood, sampled on day 0 of MenACWY control vaccination. This clonotype was sampled from an adult in good health. The CDR3 nucleotides read TGTGCCAGCAGCTTTCGTCCCGGGACAGGGGTGGACACAGATACGCAGTATTTT. Translated: CASSFRPGTGVDTDTQYF.